The 2 T cell receptor beta chains listed next were all sequenced from one sample in a study of shared clonotypes between healthy human individuals. TCRdb keeps only in-frame clones here, not all; method: immunoSEQ multiplex PCR. This sample has fewer than 700,000 clones, with around 78% found just once. The specimen was PBMCs. These TCRs come from a woman aged 35 to 49 in good health. Some clones in this sample may be carry-over from other donors' samples.

The chain recombines TRBV28 with TRBJ1-2; D remains unclear. V was clipped by 8 bases and J by 7 bases, with 14 bases between them. CDR3 size: 12 residues. CDR1 and CDR2 from the germline V gene are MDHEN and SYDVKM. The CDR3 coding sequence is TGTGCCAGCGCCACCTCTGCAGGTGGCTACACCTTC. It translates to CASATSAGGYTF.

The chain combines TRBV19 with TRBJ2-6; D unresolved. CDR3 length: 16 amino acids. Germline-derived CDR1 and CDR2 are LNHDA and SQIVND (reference sequence). V gave up 3 bases and J gave up 0 bases, with 9 bases separating them. The CDR3 region is CASSMVGYSGANVLTF. The CDR3 DNA reads as TGTGCCAGTAGTATGGTTGGGTACTCTGGGGCCAACGTCCTGACTTTC.